Shown below are 10 T cell receptor beta chains from a single sample sequenced in a study of monozygotic twins with cystic fibrosis (dated by TCRdb to the early 2020s). The library was prepared using the immunoSEQ multiplex PCR assay. TCRdb stores this immuneACCESS table with in-frame sequences only. Part of the clones is absent; in the studies checked, under half of the shortfall reflects unresolved V genes, and no reason is known for the rest. The sample profile shows 34,000 or so clones; just over 90% of them were found once. Of the sample, around 0.19% is held by the ten largest clones. The sample consisted of blood. The source is a boy aged 2 to 10 with cystic fibrosis.

Only one count was recorded for this clone. This chain's CDR3 is CASSEYGTEAFF. The CDR3 coding sequence is TGTGCCAGCAGTGAATATGGTACTGAAGCTTTCTTT. The chain recombines TRBV25-1 with TRBJ1-1, with D uncertain. From germline, CDR1 is MGHDK and CDR2 SYGVNS. The V end lost 0 bases, the J end lost 5 bases, and 4 bases lay between the germline ends. The CDR3 spans 12 residues.

This clone was seen once. The gene calls are TRBV6-5 and TRBJ2-7; D ambiguous. Germline assignment: CDR1 MNHEY and CDR2 SVGAGI. CDR3 length: 15 amino acids. The V end was cut by 0 bases, the J end by 3 bases, with 12 bases between. DNA of the CDR3: TGTGCCAGCAGTTACTCCTATCCCAGAATCTACGAGCAGTACTTC. Translating gives CASSYSYPRIYEQYF.

The chain recombines TRBV7-9 with TRBJ1-2; D ambiguous. The CDR3 covers 11 residues. Trimming took 3 bases from V and 8 from J, leaving 7 bases between them. In germline, CDR1 is SEHNR, CDR2 FQNEAQ (reference sequence). This CDR3 reads CASSFTKGYTF. In nucleotides, the CDR3 is TGTGCCAGCAGCTTTACCAAGGGCTACACCTTC.

This clone was seen just once. The chain joins TRBV9 to TRBJ2-1, with 9 bases matching TRBD2. Germline V CDR1 and CDR2: SGDLS, YYNGEE. This CDR3 is 18 amino acids long. Trimming removed 0 bases from V and 7 bases from J; junction bases left unmatched: 14. This CDR3 is CASSVEGSGGRLGNEQFF. CDR3 bases: TGTGCCAGCAGCGTAGAGGGTAGCGGGGGAAGGTTGGGGAATGAGCAGTTCTTC.

The gene calls are TRBV6-5 and TRBJ2-7; D unresolved. Germline lookup yields CDR1 MNHEY and CDR2 SVGAGI. The length of the CDR3 is 11 residues. Deletions cut 2 bases from V and 11 bases from J, with 10 bases between. The CDR3 DNA sequence: TGTGCCAGCAGTTACCGTTCAGGAGAGTACTTC. Protein: CASSYRSGEYF.

The rearrangement joins TRBV4-3 to TRBJ1-1; 8 nucleotides line up with TRBD1. The CDR3 covers 16 residues. Germline lookup yields CDR1 LGHNA and CDR2 YSLEER. J lost 10 bases, V lost 0 bases, and 13 bases had no gene match. DNA for the CDR3: TGCGCCAGCAGCCAAGAGGGTGGTACAGGGGGACATTCAGCTTTCTTT. Protein: CASSQEGGTGGHSAFF.

V is TRBV2 and J is TRBJ2-5; 8 bases fit TRBD2. The length of the CDR3 is 16 residues. Germline values: CDR1 SNHLY, CDR2 FYNNEI. J lost 2 bases, V lost 6 bases, and 11 bases had no gene match. The CDR3, as DNA: TGTGCCAGCAGGAAGGGCCGGGGGGGATTACAAGAGACCCAGTACTTC. Amino acids: CASRKGRGGLQETQYF.

The J gene is TRBJ1-1, the V gene TRBV14, with a tentative D call TRBD1 (6 bases). The CDR3 has 15 amino acids. Germline V gene sequence: CDR1 SGHDN, CDR2 FVKESK. V gave up 2 bases and J gave up 1 base, with 11 bases separating them. The CDR3 DNA reads as TGTGCCAGCAGCCAAATCCGGGACACGAACACTGAAGCTTTCTTT. It translates to CASSQIRDTNTEAFF.

The rearrangement uses TRBV4-1 and TRBJ2-7; unclear D gene. CDR3 length equals 15 residues. Trimming removed 3 bases at V and 3 bases at J, with 15 bases between. CDR1 and CDR2 from the germline V gene are MGHRA and YSYEKL. The CDR3 nucleotides read TGCGCCAGCAGCCATCAAGGACCCTCGGACTACGAGCAGTACTTC. It encodes CASSHQGPSDYEQYF.

The chain links TRBV6-6 to TRBJ1-3, with D unclear. CDR3 size: 15 residues. Trimming cost V 2 bases and J 0 bases, with 8 bases left between them. Germline loops: CDR1 MNHNY, CDR2 SVGAGI (reference sequence). The CDR3 region has the DNA TGTGCCAGCAGTTACGGCGCGGCCTCTGGAAACACCATATATTTT. Translating it yields CASSYGAASGNTIYF.